The 26 T cell receptor beta chains listed next were all sequenced from one sample in a study of PD-1 blockade in classical Hodgkin lymphoma. Described time point: cycle 4 day 1 (C4D1), after around six weeks of nivolumab. Each patient's relapse followed autologous stem cell transplantation, and brentuximab vedotin exposure varied. TCRdb keeps only in-frame clones here, not all; method: immunoSEQ multiplex PCR. This repertoire shows tens of thousands of clones, more than 90% found once; its top ten account for around 8%. This specimen consisted of peripheral blood mononuclear cells (PBMCs), obtained before the fourth cycle of nivolumab. These receptors came from a human donor with classical Hodgkin lymphoma.

This rearrangement joins TRBV27 to TRBJ2-5; 7 bases agree with TRBD2. The CDR3 has 16 residues. The V gene end was trimmed by 2 bases and the J gene end by 1 base; junction bases not matched to a gene: 7. The germline V gene encodes CDR1 MNHEY and CDR2 SMNVEV (reference sequence). The CDR3 is CASSLRAGLTQETQYF. The CDR3 region has the DNA TGTGCCAGCAGTTTAAGAGCGGGGCTAACCCAAGAGACCCAGTACTTC.

The CDR3 loop reads CASSYAAPSGYQETQYF. The CDR3 DNA is TGTGCCAGCAGCTACGCAGCCCCCTCAGGGTACCAAGAGACCCAGTACTTC. This chain joins TRBV7-7 and TRBJ2-5; perhaps TRBD1 as D (5 bases). Trimming shortened V by 4 bases and J by 0 bases, and 18 bases separated the two germline ends. This CDR3 spans 17 amino acids. CDR1 SSHAT and CDR2 FNYEAQ come from the germline V gene (reference sequence).

This chain links TRBV5-5 with TRBJ2-1, with 7 bases matching TRBD1. CDR1 SGHKS and CDR2 YYEKEE come from the germline V gene (reference sequence). The CDR3 has 16 residues. Losses at the gene ends were 0 bases for V and 0 bases for J; bases not matched to a gene: 3. The CDR3 DNA follows: TGTGCCAGCAGCTTGGGGACAGGAAGCTCCTACAATGAGCAGTTCTTC. The encoded protein is CASSLGTGSSYNEQFF.

The chain has TRBV7-8 and TRBJ1-5, with TRBD1 identical over 7 bases. V lost 3 bases, J lost 3 bases, and 8 bases stayed unmatched. CDR3 length equals 16 residues. Per the germline V gene, CDR1 is SGHVS and CDR2 is FQNEAQ. CDR3 nucleotides: TGTGCCAGCAGCTTCTCCCTCGACAGGGCCAATCAGCCCCAGCATTTT. It translates to CASSFSLDRANQPQHF.

The chain has TRBV2 and TRBJ1-5; D call uncertain. The germline gives CDR1 SNHLY, CDR2 FYNNEI. This CDR3 region has 15 residues. Deletions cut 3 bases from V and 2 bases from J, with 11 bases between. In DNA form, the CDR3 reads TGTGCCAGCAGTGACAGTCGAGTCGGCAATCAGCCCCAGCATTTT. As protein: CASSDSRVGNQPQHF.

This clone was seen only a few times. The chain couples TRBV5-6 to TRBJ1-5, with D perhaps TRBD1 (6 bases). Per germline, CDR1 SGHDT and CDR2 YYEEEE. CDR3 size: 13 residues. Trimming took 4 bases from V and 6 from J, leaving 11 bases between them. The CDR3 DNA reads TGTGCCAGCAGCGGATGGGGGGCTCAGCCCCAGCATTTT. Its protein product is CASSGWGAQPQHF.

The CDR3 loop is CAIPRSTDGYTF. In DNA, the CDR3 is TGTGCCATCCCCCGGTCCACGGATGGCTACACCTTC. The V gene is TRBV28, the J gene TRBJ1-2; no reliable D call. The CDR3 has 12 residues. CDR1 is MDHEN, CDR2 SYDVKM, per germline. V gave up 10 bases and J gave up 6 bases, with 15 bases separating them.

This CDR3 is CASQPLAGQADTQYF. In nucleotides, the CDR3 is TGTGCCAGCCAACCTCTAGCGGGGCAAGCTGATACGCAGTATTTT. This chain links TRBV28 with TRBJ2-3; TRBD2 aligns across 9 bases. The CDR3 contains 15 residues. The V gene end was trimmed by 8 bases and the J gene end by 6 bases; junction bases not matched to a gene: 12. Germline V CDR1 and CDR2: MDHEN, SYDVKM.

The chain combines TRBV2 with TRBJ1-5; 10 nucleotides align to TRBD1. V shed 4 bases and J 5 bases; nucleotides not matched to a gene: 5. CDR3 length equals 15 residues. From germline, CDR1 is SNHLY and CDR2 FYNNEI. As DNA, the CDR3 is TGTGCCAGCAGTGCGGAAGACAGGGGGCATCAGCCCCAGCATTTT. Translated: CASSAEDRGHQPQHF.

The CDR3 loop reads CASSQLSGLPVETQYF. For the CDR3, the DNA is TGTGCCAGCAGCCAGCTCTCGGGACTACCTGTAGAGACCCAGTACTTC. The chain combines TRBV7-2 with TRBJ2-5; 7 bases match TRBD2. V gave up 5 bases and J gave up 4 bases; unmatched junction bases: 13. The germline CDR1 and CDR2 sequences are SGHTA and FQGNSA. This CDR3 spans 16 amino acids.

This clone is a singleton in its sample. The chain combines TRBV23-1 with TRBJ2-3; the match to TRBD2 covers 8 bases. TRBV23-1 is labeled an ORF, and its function is uncertain. The V gene end was trimmed by 0 bases and the J gene end by 0 bases; junction bases not matched to a gene: 2. This CDR3 has 16 residues. CDR3 sequence (DNA): TGCGCCAGCAGTCAATCAAGCGGGAGTAGCACAGATACGCAGTATTTT. As protein: CASSQSSGSSTDTQYF.

The chain couples TRBV18 to TRBJ1-3, with unresolved D. V was pared by 0 bases and J by 3 bases, with 9 bases between. CDR3 length: 15 amino acids. Germline V lookup: CDR1 KGHSH, CDR2 LQKENI. The CDR3: CASSPPDGFGNTIYF. CDR3 sequence (DNA): TGTGCCAGCTCACCACCCGACGGGTTTGGAAACACCATATATTTT.

The chain recombines TRBV6-6 with TRBJ2-2, with TRBD1 matching 8 bases. V gave up 5 bases and J gave up 2 bases; unmatched junction bases: 4. The CDR3 covers 15 residues. Germline loops: CDR1 MNHNY, CDR2 SVGAGI (reference sequence). CDR3 sequence (DNA): TGTGCCAGCAGTGCAGGGGGCGCAAACACCGGGGAGCTGTTTTTT. Translation gives CASSAGGANTGELFF.

The rearrangement uses TRBV7-2 and TRBJ2-5; TRBD2 aligns across 7 bases. CDR1 is SGHTA, CDR2 FQGNSA, per germline. J gave up 4 bases and V 4 bases, and 3 bases lay outside the gene matches. CDR3 size: 13 residues. The CDR3 protein is CASSSGLLETQYF. CDR3 nucleotide sequence: TGTGCCAGCAGCTCGGGACTATTAGAGACCCAGTACTTC.

The genes are TRBV5-6 and TRBJ1-6; D is uncertain. Germline CDR1 is SGHDT and CDR2 is YYEEEE. The length of the CDR3 is 12 residues. Between the trimmed V and J ends, which lost 2 bases and 9 bases, there was a span of 6 bases. CDR3 nucleotide sequence: TGTGCCAGCAGCTTTGGGCCTTCACCCCTCCACTTT. It is translated as CASSFGPSPLHF.

The chain uses TRBV5-1 and TRBJ2-3; 8 positions match TRBD2. Per the germline V gene, CDR1 is SGHRS and CDR2 is YFSETQ. V gave up 0 bases and J gave up 2 bases; unmatched junction bases: 5. The CDR3 has 16 residues. CDR3 bases: TGCGCCAGCAGCTTGGCTCTAGCGGGCCTCACAGATACGCAGTATTTT. Encoded protein: CASSLALAGLTDTQYF.

V and J are TRBV4-2 and TRBJ2-2, with TRBD1 as a possible D gene (5 bases). Germline V gene sequence: CDR1 LGHNA, CDR2 YNFKEQ. The CDR3 has 14 residues. Trimming cost V 6 bases and J 6 bases, with 14 bases left between them. Here the CDR3 reads CASSYDRTSGELFF. CDR3 coding DNA: TGTGCCAGCAGTTACGACAGAACCTCCGGGGAGCTGTTTTTT.

The chain has TRBV7-2 and TRBJ2-1, with TRBD2 matching over 7 bases. CDR1 and CDR2 from the germline V gene are SGHTA and FQGNSA. With 1 base clipped from V and 10 bases from J, the junction kept 4 bases outside the gene matches. The CDR3 spans 13 residues. CDR3 coding DNA: TGTGCCAGCAGCTTAGGGGGGGGTAAGGAGCAGTTCTTC. Translated: CASSLGGGKEQFF. The full variable domain, its missing parts supplied by reference TRBV7-2 and TRBJ2-1, is GAGVSQSPSNKVTEKGKDVELRCDPISGHTALYWYRQSLGQGLEFLIYFQGNSAPDKSGLPSDRFSAERTGGSVSTLTIQRTQQEDSAVYLCASSLGGGKEQFFGPGTRLTVL.

This chain joins TRBV11-3 and TRBJ2-3; 7 positions agree with TRBD1. The ends lost 0 bases at V and 4 bases at J; junction bases unmatched: 4. Germline V gene data show CDR1 as SGHNT and CDR2 as YENEEA. The CDR3 consists of 15 residues. The CDR3 protein is CASSLEGGRADTQYF. The CDR3 nucleotides are TGTGCCAGCAGCTTAGAAGGGGGCAGGGCAGATACGCAGTATTTT.

This clone was seen a single time. This chain links TRBV6-6 with TRBJ1-1; D is unclear. The CDR3 is 14 residues long. V lost 3 bases, J lost 4 bases, and 12 bases lay in between. The germline V gene has CDR1 MNHNY and CDR2 SVGAGI (reference sequence). The CDR3 nucleotides read TGTGCCAGCAGTTATGCGGGGATTCGCACTGAAGCTTTCTTT. This translates into CASSYAGIRTEAFF.

The chain joins TRBV9 to TRBJ1-1; D is ambiguous. Germline V CDR1 and CDR2: SGDLS, YYNGEE. The CDR3 extends over 14 amino acids. V was clipped by 2 bases and J by 0 bases, with 8 bases between them. CDR3 loop: CASSVKTVNTEAFF. DNA for the CDR3: TGTGCCAGCAGCGTTAAGACGGTGAACACTGAAGCTTTCTTT.

The gene calls are TRBV19 and TRBJ1-1, with D maybe TRBD1 (6 bases). Trimming took 3 bases from V and 4 from J, leaving 9 bases between them. CDR1 LNHDA and CDR2 SQIVND come from the germline V gene (reference sequence). This CDR3 contains 13 residues. The CDR3 coding sequence is TGTGCCAGTAGTATCGGGGGGCCCACTGAAGCTTTCTTT. It is translated as CASSIGGPTEAFF.

The chain employs TRBV19 and TRBJ2-1; 10 bases are a match to TRBD2. The ends lost 9 bases at V and 3 bases at J; junction bases unmatched: 5. The CDR3 extends over 14 amino acids. The germline CDR1 and CDR2 sequences are LNHDA and SQIVND (reference sequence). As DNA, the CDR3 is TGTGCCAGCACCTTAGCGGGAGGCTACAATGAGCAGTTCTTC. It specifies CASTLAGGYNEQFF.

The V gene is TRBV28, the J gene TRBJ2-3; 10 nucleotides align to TRBD2. Trimming cost V 4 bases and J 5 bases; bases outside gene matches: 6. Germline values: CDR1 MDHEN, CDR2 SYDVKM. The CDR3 runs to 15 residues. CDR3 sequence: CASSWSGGAGDTQYF. In DNA, the CDR3 is TGTGCCAGCAGTTGGAGCGGGGGGGCCGGAGATACGCAGTATTTT.

J is TRBJ2-1 and V is TRBV4-1; D gene uncertain. Trimming left V 5 bases short and J 6 bases short, with 20 bases between. The CDR3 extends over 16 amino acids. Looked up from germline, CDR1 is MGHRA and CDR2 is YSYEKL. CDR3 nucleotides: TGCGCCAGCAGCGTTCAGATAAACTCGGTAGGCAATGAGCAGTTCTTC. This translates into CASSVQINSVGNEQFF.

The chain is built from TRBV7-2 and TRBJ1-2, with 7 bases aligning to TRBD1. V was pared by 3 bases and J by 0 bases, with 4 bases of the junction left unmatched. The CDR3 covers 15 residues. Germline V CDR1 and CDR2: SGHTA, FQGNSA. CDR3 in amino acids: CASSFRTGANYGYTF. CDR3 DNA: TGTGCCAGCAGCTTCCGGACAGGAGCTAACTATGGCTACACCTTC. The full variable domain, its missing parts supplied by reference TRBV7-2 and TRBJ1-2, is GAGVSQSPSNKVTEKGKDVELRCDPISGHTALYWYRQSLGQGLEFLIYFQGNSAPDKSGLPSDRFSAERTGGSVSTLTIQRTQQEDSAVYLCASSFRTGANYGYTFGSGTRLTVV.